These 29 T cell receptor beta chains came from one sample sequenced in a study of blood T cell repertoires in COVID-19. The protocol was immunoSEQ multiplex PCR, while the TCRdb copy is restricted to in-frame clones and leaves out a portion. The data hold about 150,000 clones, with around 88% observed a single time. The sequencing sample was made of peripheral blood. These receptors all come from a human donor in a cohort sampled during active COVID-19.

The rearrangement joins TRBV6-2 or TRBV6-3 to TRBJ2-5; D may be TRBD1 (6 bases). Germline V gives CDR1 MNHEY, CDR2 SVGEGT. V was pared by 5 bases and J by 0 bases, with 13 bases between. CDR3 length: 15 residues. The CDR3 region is CASSHLRDNQETQYF. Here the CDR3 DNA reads TGTGCCAGCAGTCACCTCCGGGACAACCAAGAGACCCAGTACTTC.

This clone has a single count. The CDR3, as DNA: TGTGCCAGCAGTCCCTTAGCGGGGGGCCTATACGAGCAGTACTTC. It specifies CASSPLAGGLYEQYF. V is TRBV27 and J is TRBJ2-7; TRBD2 aligns across 10 bases. V lost 5 bases and J lost 4; bases outside the gene matches: 8. In germline, CDR1 is MNHEY, CDR2 SMNVEV (reference sequence). The CDR3 runs to 15 residues.

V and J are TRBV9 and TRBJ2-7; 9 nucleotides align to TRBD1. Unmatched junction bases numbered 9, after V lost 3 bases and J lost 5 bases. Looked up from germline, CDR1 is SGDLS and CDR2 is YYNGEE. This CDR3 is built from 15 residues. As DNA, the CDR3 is TGTGCCAGCAGCGCACATACGGACAGGGGACACGAGCAGTACTTC. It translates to CASSAHTDRGHEQYF.

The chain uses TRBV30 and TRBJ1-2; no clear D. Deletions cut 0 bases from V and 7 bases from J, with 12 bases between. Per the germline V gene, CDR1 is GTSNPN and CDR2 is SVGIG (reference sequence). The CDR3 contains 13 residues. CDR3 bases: TGTGCCTGGAGTGTACTGCGAAATCGTGGCTACACCTTC. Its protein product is CAWSVLRNRGYTF.

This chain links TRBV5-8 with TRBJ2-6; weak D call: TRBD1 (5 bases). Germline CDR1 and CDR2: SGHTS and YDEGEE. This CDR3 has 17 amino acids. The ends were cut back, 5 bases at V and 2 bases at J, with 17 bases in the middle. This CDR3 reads CASSPGRVRTGANVLTF. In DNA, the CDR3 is TGTGCCAGCAGTCCTGGCAGGGTCCGGACTGGGGCCAACGTCCTGACTTTC.

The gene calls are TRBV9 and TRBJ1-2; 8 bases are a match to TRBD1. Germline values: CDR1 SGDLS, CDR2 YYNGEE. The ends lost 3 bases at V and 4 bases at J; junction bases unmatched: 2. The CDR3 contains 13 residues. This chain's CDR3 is CASSGDRPYGYTF. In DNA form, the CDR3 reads TGTGCCAGCAGCGGGGACAGGCCCTATGGCTACACCTTC.

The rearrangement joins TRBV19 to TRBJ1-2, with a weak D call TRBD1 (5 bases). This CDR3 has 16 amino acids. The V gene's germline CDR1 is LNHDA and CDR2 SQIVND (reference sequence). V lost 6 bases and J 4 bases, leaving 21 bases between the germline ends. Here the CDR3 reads CASSPSGRQGTYGYTF. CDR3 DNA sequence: TGTGCCAGTAGCCCGTCCGGAAGGCAGGGAACCTATGGCTACACCTTC.

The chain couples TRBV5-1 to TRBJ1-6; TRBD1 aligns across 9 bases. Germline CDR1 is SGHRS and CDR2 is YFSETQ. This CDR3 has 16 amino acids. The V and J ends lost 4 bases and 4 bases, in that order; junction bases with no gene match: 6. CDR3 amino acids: CASSPTTGGYNSPLHF. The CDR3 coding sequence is TGCGCCAGCAGCCCGACGACAGGGGGTTATAATTCACCCCTCCACTTT. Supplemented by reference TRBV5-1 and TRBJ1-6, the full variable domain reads KAGVTQTPRYLIKTRGQQVTLSCSPISGHRSVSWYQQTPGQGLQFLFEYFSETQRNKGNFPGRFSGRQFSNSRSEMNVSTLELGDSALYLCASSPTTGGYNSPLHFGNGTRLTVT.

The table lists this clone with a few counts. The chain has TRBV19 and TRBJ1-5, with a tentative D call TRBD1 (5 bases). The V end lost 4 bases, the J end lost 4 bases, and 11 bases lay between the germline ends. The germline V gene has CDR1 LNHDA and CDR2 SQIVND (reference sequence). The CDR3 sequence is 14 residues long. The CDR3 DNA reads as TGTGCCAGTAGTACCAACCAGGGAAATCAGCCCCAGCATTTT. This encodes CASSTNQGNQPQHF.

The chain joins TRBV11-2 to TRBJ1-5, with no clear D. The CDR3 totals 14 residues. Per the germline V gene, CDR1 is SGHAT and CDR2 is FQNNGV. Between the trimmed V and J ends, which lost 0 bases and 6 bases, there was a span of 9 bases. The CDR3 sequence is CASSLDLQTQPQHF. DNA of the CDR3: TGTGCCAGCAGCTTAGATCTACAGACTCAGCCCCAGCATTTT.

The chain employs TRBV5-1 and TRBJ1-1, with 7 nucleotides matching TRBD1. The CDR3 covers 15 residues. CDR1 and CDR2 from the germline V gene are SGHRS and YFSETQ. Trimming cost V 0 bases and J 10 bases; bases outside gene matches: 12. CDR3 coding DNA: TGCGCCAGCAGCTTGGCCCTCTGGGACAGCTTCGGAGCTTTCTTT. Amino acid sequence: CASSLALWDSFGAFF.

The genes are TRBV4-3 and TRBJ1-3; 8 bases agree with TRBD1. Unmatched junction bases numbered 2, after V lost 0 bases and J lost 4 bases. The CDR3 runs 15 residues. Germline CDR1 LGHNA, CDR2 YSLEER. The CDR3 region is CASSQDRGLGNTIYF. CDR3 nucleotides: TGCGCCAGCAGCCAAGACAGGGGGCTAGGAAACACCATATATTTT.

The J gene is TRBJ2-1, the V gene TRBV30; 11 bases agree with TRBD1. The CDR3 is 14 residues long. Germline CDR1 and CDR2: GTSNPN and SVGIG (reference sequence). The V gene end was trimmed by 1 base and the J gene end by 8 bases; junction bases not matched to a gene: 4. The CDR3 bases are TGTGCCTGGAGTGGAAGGACAGGGGGCGATGAGCAGTTCTTC. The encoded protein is CAWSGRTGGDEQFF.

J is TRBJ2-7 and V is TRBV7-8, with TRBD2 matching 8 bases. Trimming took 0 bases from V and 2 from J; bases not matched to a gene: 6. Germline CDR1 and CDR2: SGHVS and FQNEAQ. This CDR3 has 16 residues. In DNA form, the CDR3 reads TGTGCCAGCAGCTTAGCGAGCGGGGGACAAACCTACGAGCAGTACTTC. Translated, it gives CASSLASGGQTYEQYF.

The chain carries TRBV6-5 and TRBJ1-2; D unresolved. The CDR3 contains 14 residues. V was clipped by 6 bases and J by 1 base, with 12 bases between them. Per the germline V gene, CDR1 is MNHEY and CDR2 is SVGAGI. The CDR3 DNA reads TGTGCCAGCAGGACCCTGGAGGGTAACTATGGCTACACCTTC. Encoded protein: CASRTLEGNYGYTF.

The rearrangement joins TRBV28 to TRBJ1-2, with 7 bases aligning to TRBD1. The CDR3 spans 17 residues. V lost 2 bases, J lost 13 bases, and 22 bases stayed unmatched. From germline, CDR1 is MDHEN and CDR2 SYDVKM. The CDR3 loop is CASSLSRTRGGYTGPTF. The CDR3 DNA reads TGTGCCAGCAGTTTAAGCAGGACCCGAGGGGGCTACACCGGACCCACCTTC.

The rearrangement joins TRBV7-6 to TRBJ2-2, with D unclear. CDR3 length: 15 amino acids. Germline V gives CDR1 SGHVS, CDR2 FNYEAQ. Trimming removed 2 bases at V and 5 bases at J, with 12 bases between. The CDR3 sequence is CASSLQAGWTGELFF. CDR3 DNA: TGTGCCAGCAGCTTACAGGCTGGATGGACCGGGGAGCTGTTTTTT.

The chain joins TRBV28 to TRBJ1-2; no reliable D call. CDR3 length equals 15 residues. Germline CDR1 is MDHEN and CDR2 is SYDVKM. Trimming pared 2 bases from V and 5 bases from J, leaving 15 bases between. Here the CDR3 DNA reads TGTGCCAGCAGTTTAGATGGTCCCGGGAAGTATGGCTACACCTTC. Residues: CASSLDGPGKYGYTF.

For the CDR3, the DNA is TGTGCCAGTAGTATCTCCCAGGGGACTGGGGCCAACGTCCTGACTTTC. Translation gives CASSISQGTGANVLTF. The chain carries TRBV19 and TRBJ2-6; perhaps TRBD1 as D (6 bases). This CDR3 is built from 16 residues. CDR1 is LNHDA and CDR2 is SQIVND in the germline V gene (reference sequence). V dropped 3 bases and J dropped 2 bases, with 11 bases sitting between them.

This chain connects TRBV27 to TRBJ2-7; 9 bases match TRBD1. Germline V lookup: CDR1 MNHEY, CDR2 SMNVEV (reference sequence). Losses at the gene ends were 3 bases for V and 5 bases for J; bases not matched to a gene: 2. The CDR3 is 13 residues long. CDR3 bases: TGTGCCAGCAGTTTGCGGACAGGGGACGAGCAGTACTTC. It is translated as CASSLRTGDEQYF.

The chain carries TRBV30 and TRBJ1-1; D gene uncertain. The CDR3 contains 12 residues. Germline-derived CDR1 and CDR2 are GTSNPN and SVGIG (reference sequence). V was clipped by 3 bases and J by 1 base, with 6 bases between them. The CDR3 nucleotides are TGTGCCTGGAGACTCACGAACACTGAAGCTTTCTTT. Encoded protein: CAWRLTNTEAFF.

CDR3 amino acids: CASSIAGTGGYNEQFF. DNA of the CDR3: TGTGCCAGTAGTATAGCAGGGACAGGGGGCTACAATGAGCAGTTCTTC. J is TRBJ2-1 and V is TRBV19, with 11 bases identical to TRBD1. In germline, CDR1 is LNHDA, CDR2 SQIVND (reference sequence). The CDR3 is 16 residues long. Unmatched junction bases numbered 2, after V lost 1 base and J lost 3 bases. Full variable domain (remainder filled in from reference TRBV19 and TRBJ2-1): DGGITQSPKYLFRKEGQNVTLSCEQNLNHDAMYWYRQDPGQGLRLIYYSQIVNDFQKGDIAEGYSVSREKKESFPLTVTSAQKNPTAFYLCASSIAGTGGYNEQFFGPGTRLTVL.

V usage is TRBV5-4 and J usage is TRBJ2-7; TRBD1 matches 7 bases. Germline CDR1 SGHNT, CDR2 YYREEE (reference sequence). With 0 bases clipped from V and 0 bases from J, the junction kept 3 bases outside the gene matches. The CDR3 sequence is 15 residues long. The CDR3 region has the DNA TGTGCCAGCAGCTTGGTTTCAGGGGGCTCCTACGAGCAGTACTTC. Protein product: CASSLVSGGSYEQYF.

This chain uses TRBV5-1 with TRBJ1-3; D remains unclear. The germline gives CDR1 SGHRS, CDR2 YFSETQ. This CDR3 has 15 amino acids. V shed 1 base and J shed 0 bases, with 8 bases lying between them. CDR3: CASSLNSPSGNTIYF. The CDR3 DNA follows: TGCGCCAGCAGCTTGAACAGTCCCTCTGGAAACACCATATATTTT. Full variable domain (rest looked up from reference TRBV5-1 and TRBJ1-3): KAGVTQTPRYLIKTRGQQVTLSCSPISGHRSVSWYQQTPGQGLQFLFEYFSETQRNKGNFPGRFSGRQFSNSRSEMNVSTLELGDSALYLCASSLNSPSGNTIYFGEGSWLTVV.

CDR3 nucleotides: TGCGATCAATCCCACAGGGCTTGGAGCACAGATACGCAGTATTTT. It is translated as CDQSHRAWSTDTQYF. The chain joins TRBV23-1 to TRBJ2-3, with D maybe TRBD1 (6 bases). TRBV23-1 is given ORF status, its function remaining uncertain. The CDR3 is made up of 15 amino acids.

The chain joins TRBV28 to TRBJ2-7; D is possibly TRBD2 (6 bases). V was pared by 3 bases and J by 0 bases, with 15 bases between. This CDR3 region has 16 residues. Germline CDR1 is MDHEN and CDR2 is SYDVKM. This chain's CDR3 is CASSFERGGYSYEQYF. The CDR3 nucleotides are TGTGCCAGCAGTTTTGAGAGGGGAGGATACTCCTACGAGCAGTACTTC.

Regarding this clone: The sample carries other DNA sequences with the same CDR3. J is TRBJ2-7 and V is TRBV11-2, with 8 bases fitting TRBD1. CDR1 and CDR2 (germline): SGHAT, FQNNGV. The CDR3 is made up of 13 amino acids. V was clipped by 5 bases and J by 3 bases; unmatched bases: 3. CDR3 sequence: CASSLDRDYEQYF. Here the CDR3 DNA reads TGTGCCAGCAGCCTGGACAGGGACTACGAGCAGTACTTC.

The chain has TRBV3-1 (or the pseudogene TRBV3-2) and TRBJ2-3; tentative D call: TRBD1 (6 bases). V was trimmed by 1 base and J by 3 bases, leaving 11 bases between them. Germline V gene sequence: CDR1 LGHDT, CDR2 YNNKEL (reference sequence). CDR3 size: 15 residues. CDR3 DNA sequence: TGTGCCAGCAGCCAAGTTGGTAGGGGGACAGATACGCAGTATTTT. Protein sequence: CASSQVGRGTDTQYF.

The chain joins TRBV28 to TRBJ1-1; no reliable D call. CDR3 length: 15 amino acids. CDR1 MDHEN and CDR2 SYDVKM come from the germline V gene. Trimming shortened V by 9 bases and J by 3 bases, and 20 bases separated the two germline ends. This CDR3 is CASERGGMRDTEAFF. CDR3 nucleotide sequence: TGTGCCAGTGAGCGGGGTGGTATGAGGGACACTGAAGCTTTCTTT.